A single sample gave rise to the 22 T cell receptor beta chains below, sequenced in a study of T cells in Graves' hyperthyroidism and ophthalmopathy. Authors of the study amplified TCR beta CDR3 regions from RNA transcripts. The HTBI primer set drove a first-round RT-PCR of the TCR CDR3. TCRdb itself ran the multiplex PCR reads through MiXCR, one entry per CDR3 protein. The sample yields over 90,000 distinct CDR3 sequences, over 45% seen once. Sequencing was performed on blood. The receptor source for this set is a man in his forties or fifties with Graves' hyperthyroidism.

The genes are TRBV7-2 and TRBJ2-7, with D tentatively TRBD1 or TRBD2 (5 bases each). CDR1 is SGHTA and CDR2 is FQGNSA in the germline V gene. The CDR3 totals 15 residues. V was trimmed by 5 bases and J by 2 bases, leaving 16 bases between them. DNA of the CDR3: TGTGCCAGCAGCGCCGGGACGGGCTCCCCCTACGAGCAGTACTTC. It codes for CASSAGTGSPYEQYF. Filled out from reference TRBV7-2 and TRBJ2-7, the complete variable domain reads GAGVSQSPSNKVTEKGKDVELRCDPISGHTALYWYRQSLGQGLEFLIYFQGNSAPDKSGLPSDRFSAERTGGSVSTLTIQRTQQEDSAVYLCASSAGTGSPYEQYFGPGTRLTVT.

DNA of the CDR3: TGTGCCAGCAATGACCTCGGCGGTTCGCAAGAGACCCAGTACTTC. It is translated as CASNDLGGSQETQYF. V gene TRBV2 combines with J gene TRBJ2-5, with D unresolved. This CDR3 is built from 15 residues. Trimming cost V 7 bases and J 2 bases, with 17 bases left between them. Germline CDR1 reads SNHLY; CDR2 reads FYNNEI.

V usage is TRBV7-2 and J usage is TRBJ2-1, with 11 bases aligning to TRBD2. The trim removed 3 bases at V and 7 bases at J, leaving 2 bases unmatched. Germline lookup yields CDR1 SGHTA and CDR2 FQGNSA. This CDR3 has 14 amino acids. The CDR3 sequence: CASSLGLAVNEQFF. The CDR3 nucleotides are TGTGCCAGCAGCTTGGGACTAGCGGTAAATGAGCAGTTCTTC.

This clonotype was detected only once. This chain connects TRBV15 to TRBJ2-2; D may be TRBD1 (6 bases). The CDR3 is made up of 14 amino acids. The ends were cut back, 6 bases at V and 8 bases at J, with 16 bases in the middle. From germline, CDR1 is LNHNV and CDR2 YYDKDF (reference sequence). CDR3 in DNA: TGTGCCACCAGTACACATTCCGGGACAGGGGAGCTGTTTTTT. Protein: CATSTHSGTGELFF.

The J gene is TRBJ2-2, the V gene TRBV7-9; 8 nucleotides line up with TRBD1. This CDR3 has 16 amino acids. Per the germline V gene, CDR1 is SEHNR and CDR2 is FQNEAQ (reference sequence). The junction had 6 bases not matched to a gene; V was cut back by 5 bases and J by 1 base. Here the CDR3 reads CASSAEDRGNTGELFF. In nucleotides, the CDR3 is TGTGCCAGCAGCGCCGAAGACAGGGGGAACACCGGGGAGCTGTTTTTT.

CDR3 bases: TGTGCCAGCGACATCGTAGCGGGGAAGGACAGCAATTCACCCCTCCACTTT. It codes for CASDIVAGKDSNSPLHF. The rearrangement uses TRBV2 and TRBJ1-6; possibly TRBD1 for D (6 bases). The ends were cut back, 8 bases at V and 7 bases at J, with 24 bases in the middle. This CDR3 spans 17 amino acids. Germline CDR1 and CDR2: SNHLY and FYNNEI.

In this sample, this clonotype turned up once. Germline is not matched at one junction end, which may reflect a read error. The J gene is TRBJ2-2, the V gene TRBV24-1; 7 bases are shared with TRBD1. Germline V gene lookup returns CDR1 KGHDR and CDR2 SFDVKD. This CDR3 spans 15 amino acids. The CDR3: CASSLAGGNTGELFF. DNA for the CDR3: TGTGCCAGCAGTTTAGCAGGGGGAAACACCGGGGAGCTGTTTTTT.

A note on this clonotype: A clone one base away is much larger, so this may be a read error. The V call is TRBV6-5, the J call TRBJ1-5, with D perhaps matching TRBD1 (6 bases). Germline lookup yields CDR1 MNHEY and CDR2 SVGAGI. Trimming shortened V by 6 bases and J by 5 bases, and 17 bases separated the two germline ends. This CDR3 region has 15 residues. CDR3 sequence reads: CASSTRRQADQPQHF. The CDR3 nucleotides read TGTGCCAGCAGCACGAGGAGACAGGCAGATCAGCCCCAGCATTTT.

Concerning this clonotype itself: Mismatch with germline at one junction end may stem from a read error. The V call is TRBV19, the J call TRBJ2-2, with 9 nucleotides matching TRBD1. Per germline, CDR1 LNHDA and CDR2 SQIVND (reference sequence). This CDR3 is 16 amino acids long. This chain's CDR3 is CVSSITGTGNAGELFF. The CDR3, as DNA: TGTGTCAGTAGTATAACCGGGACAGGGAACGCCGGGGAGCTGTTTTTT.

This clonotype was seen more than once but under ten times. The rearrangement uses TRBV18 and TRBJ2-5; TRBD1 or TRBD2 may be the D gene (5 bases each). The germline V and J ends were trimmed by 5 bases and 7 bases, with 14 bases remaining between them. The germline gives CDR1 KGHSH, CDR2 LQKENI. The CDR3 is 13 amino acids. CDR3 sequence (DNA): TGTGCCAGCTCAACCGGGGCGGGCGGGACCCAGTACTTC. This codes for CASSTGAGGTQYF.

The sample holds many counts of this clonotype. This rearrangement joins TRBV11-1 to TRBJ2-1, with 9 nucleotides matching TRBD1. The germline V gene encodes CDR1 SGHAT and CDR2 FQDESV (reference sequence). CDR3 length equals 12 residues. J was trimmed by 9 bases and V by 7 bases; bases with no gene match: 4. The DNA for the CDR3 is TGTGCCAGCACGGACAGGGGAGGTGAGCAGTTCTTC. It codes for CASTDRGGEQFF.

In this sample, this clonotype turned up many times. This chain uses TRBV3-2 with TRBJ1-5. TRBV3-2 is given as a pseudogene. The CDR3 has 8 amino acids. The CDR3 reads CARQPQHF. The CDR3 nucleotides read TGTGCAAGGCAGCCCCAGCATTTT.

This clonotype was detected many times. V usage is TRBV11-2 and J usage is TRBJ1-5; possibly TRBD1 for D (6 bases). CDR3 length equals 13 residues. V shed 2 bases and J shed 7 bases, with 9 bases lying between them. Germline CDR1 SGHAT, CDR2 FQNNGV. The CDR3 DNA is TGTGCCAGCAGCTTAAGGGGGGACCAGCCCCAGCATTTT. Amino acid sequence: CASSLRGDQPQHF.

This clonotype has a count of ten or more. The chain couples TRBV7-9 to TRBJ1-2, with D unresolved. Germline loops: CDR1 SEHNR, CDR2 FQNEAQ (reference sequence). CDR3 size: 16 residues. The V end was cut by 3 bases, the J end by 1 base, with 15 bases between. CDR3 residues: CASSFFRNECNYGYTF. CDR3 bases: TGTGCCAGCAGCTTTTTCAGGAATGAGTGTAACTATGGCTACACCTTC. Based on the CDR3 plus reference TRBV7-9 and TRBJ1-2, the full variable domain is DTGVSQNPRHKITKRGQNVTFRCDPISEHNRLYWYRQTLGQGPEFLTYFQNEAQLEKSRLLSDRFSAERPKGSFSTLEIQRTEQGDSAMYLCASSFFRNECNYGYTFGSGTRLTVV.

This clonotype was seen only a few times. The gene calls are TRBV12-1 and TRBJ1-2; the table's TRBD1 call for D was not verified on the DNA. TRBV12-1 is assigned pseudogene status. The CDR3 totals 15 residues. The CDR3 coding sequence is TGTGCCAGCAGCCGGGGGGGTCCCCCTAACTATGGCTACACCTTC. Residues: CASSRGGPPNYGYTF.

This clonotype has ten or more counts. The chain couples TRBV4-1 to TRBJ2-3; no clear D. Trimming cost V 0 bases and J 5 bases, with 15 bases left between them. Germline loops: CDR1 MGHRA, CDR2 YSYEKL. This CDR3 contains 16 residues. The CDR3 here is CASSQDISWGRDTQYF. The CDR3 bases are TGCGCCAGCAGCCAAGATATCTCCTGGGGAAGAGATACGCAGTATTTT.

The chain is built from TRBV11-3 and TRBJ2-7; TRBD2 is a possible D gene (6 bases). Germline assignment: CDR1 SGHNT and CDR2 YENEEA. The CDR3 is 13 residues long. Trimming stripped 6 bases from V and 2 bases from J, with 11 bases between. The CDR3 region is CASSRRGAYEQYF. The CDR3 coding sequence is TGTGCCAGCAGTCGGAGGGGTGCCTACGAGCAGTACTTC.

J is TRBJ2-5 and V is TRBV29-1, with D perhaps matching TRBD2 (5 bases). The V gene lost 6 bases and the J gene lost 4 bases, with 15 bases spanning the gap. The CDR3 has 13 residues. Germline V gene sequence: CDR1 SQVTM, CDR2 ANQGSEA. This CDR3 reads CSVRLGRAETQYF. The CDR3 coding sequence is TGCAGCGTCCGGCTAGGGAGAGCAGAGACCCAGTACTTC.

Concerning this clonotype itself: This sequence may be a read error, since a much larger clone differs from it by one base. The rearrangement uses TRBV7-8 and TRBJ2-5, with D tentatively TRBD1 or TRBD2 (6 bases each). This CDR3 region has 16 residues. The germline V and J ends were trimmed by 3 bases and 5 bases, with 19 bases remaining between them. Germline loops: CDR1 SGHVS, CDR2 FQNEAQ. CDR3 sequence reads: CASSFPGATFQETQYF. CDR3 coding DNA: TGTGCCAGCAGCTTCCCGGGGGCGACGTTCCAGGAGACCCAGTACTTC.

V is TRBV24-1 and J is TRBJ1-5; no reliable D call. The germline CDR1 and CDR2 sequences are KGHDR and SFDVKD. Deletions cut 1 base from V and 7 bases from J, with 7 bases between. This CDR3 contains 13 residues. CDR3 protein: CATSDFGRQPQHF. CDR3 nucleotide sequence: TGTGCCACCAGTGATTTCGGGAGGCAGCCCCAGCATTTT.

V gene TRBV7-3 combines with J gene TRBJ1-2, with TRBD1 identical over 7 bases. Trimming removed 2 bases from V and 0 bases from J; junction bases left unmatched: 9. The germline gives CDR1 SGHTA, CDR2 FQGTGA. The CDR3 sequence is 17 residues long. The CDR3, as DNA: TGTGCCAGCAGCTTACTCGGTGGGGGACAGACTAACTATGGCTACACCTTC. This codes for CASSLLGGGQTNYGYTF.

Comments on this clonotype: A read error may be the cause here, since a much bigger clone is one base away. The chain uses TRBV6-1 and TRBJ2-1; tentative D call: TRBD2 (6 bases). Germline V gene data show CDR1 as MNHNS and CDR2 as SASEGT. CDR3 length equals 13 residues. V was pared by 6 bases and J by 6 bases, with 12 bases between. The CDR3 reads CASSRSGVNEQFF. CDR3 DNA: TGTGCCAGCAGCCGATCGGGGGTCAATGAGCAGTTCTTC.